Below, 29 T cell receptor beta chains from the same sample are listed, as sequenced in a study of control samples from healthy donors and cancer patients. The protocol was immunoSEQ multiplex PCR, while the TCRdb copy is restricted to in-frame clones and leaves out a portion. The table has about 120,000 clones, roughly 87% seen once. The sequencing sample was made of blood. The origin of the receptors is a man in his forties in good health.

The chain carries TRBV9 and TRBJ2-3, with 12 bases aligning to TRBD2. V lost 2 bases and J lost 0; bases outside the gene matches: 7. Per the germline V gene, CDR1 is SGDLS and CDR2 is YYNGEE. This CDR3 has 18 residues. CDR3 nucleotides: TGTGCCAGCAGCGTCGCTAGCGGGGGGGCGTCTAGCACAGATACGCAGTATTTT. Translation: CASSVASGGASSTDTQYF.

J is TRBJ2-2 and V is TRBV24-1; D is unclear. Per the germline V gene, CDR1 is KGHDR and CDR2 is SFDVKD. Trimming removed 4 bases from V and 1 base from J, with 12 bases in between. CDR3 length equals 16 residues. The CDR3 spells CATSESGRRNTGELFF. CDR3 nucleotides: TGTGCCACCAGTGAGTCCGGACGCCGGAACACCGGGGAGCTGTTTTTT.

The genes are TRBV7-2 and TRBJ1-1, with D perhaps matching TRBD1 (5 bases). CDR1 and CDR2 from the germline V gene are SGHTA and FQGNSA. Trimming took 4 bases from V and 6 from J, leaving 18 bases between them. The CDR3 runs 15 residues. The DNA for the CDR3 is TGTGCCAGCAGCTACAGGATATCGAAAAGGGCTGAAGCTTTCTTT. This gives the protein CASSYRISKRAEAFF.

This clone was recorded only once. The CDR3 here is CASSTGTGVGGELFF. The DNA for the CDR3 is TGCGCCAGCAGCACTGGGACAGGGGTTGGCGGGGAGCTGTTTTTT. The V call is TRBV5-1, the J call TRBJ2-2; 10 bases fit TRBD1. This CDR3 is built from 15 residues. The V gene's germline CDR1 is SGHRS and CDR2 YFSETQ. Losses at the gene ends were 4 bases for V and 7 bases for J; bases not matched to a gene: 7.

This chain uses TRBV18 with TRBJ2-7; a possible D gene is TRBD1 (5 bases). Germline-derived CDR1 and CDR2 are KGHSH and LQKENI. The V and J ends lost 1 base and 5 bases respectively, with 15 bases between them. This CDR3 has 15 residues. This chain's CDR3 is CASSPQMERGDEQYF. Written as DNA, the CDR3 is TGTGCCAGCTCACCACAGATGGAAAGGGGTGACGAGCAGTACTTC. The variable domain in full, with the rest retrieved from reference TRBV18 and TRBJ2-7, is NAGVMQNPRHLVRRRGQEARLRCSPMKGHSHVYWYRQLPEEGLKFMVYLQKENIIDESGMPKERFSAEFPKEGPSILRIQQVVRGDSAAYFCASSPQMERGDEQYFGPGTRLTVT.

A single count supports this clone. V usage is TRBV29-1 and J usage is TRBJ1-3; possible D gene TRBD1, 6 bases. V was pared by 7 bases and J by 0 bases, with 16 bases between. The CDR3 sequence is 15 residues long. Germline V gives CDR1 SQVTM, CDR2 ANQGSEA. CDR3 in DNA: TGCAGCGGTAGACAGGACCCATCCTCTGGAAACACCATATATTTT. Residues: CSGRQDPSSGNTIYF.

Points on this clone: The sample holds other DNA sequences that translate to the same CDR3. The rearrangement joins TRBV7-9 to TRBJ1-4; possibly TRBD1 for D (5 bases). This CDR3 spans 14 amino acids. V dropped 3 bases and J dropped 0 bases, with 5 bases sitting between them. Germline CDR1 SEHNR, CDR2 FQNEAQ (reference sequence). The CDR3 sequence is CASSLTATNEKLFF. CDR3 in DNA: TGTGCCAGCAGCTTGACAGCAACTAATGAAAAACTGTTTTTT.

This clone has just a few counts. V usage is TRBV6-4 and J usage is TRBJ1-6; D is unresolved. With 2 bases removed from V and 0 bases from J, the gap between germline ends came to 11 bases. Germline V gene data show CDR1 as MRHNA and CDR2 as SNTAGT. This CDR3 is 17 amino acids long. The CDR3 is CASSDREWSSYNSPLHF. The CDR3 coding sequence is TGTGCCAGCAGTGACAGGGAGTGGAGCTCCTATAATTCACCCCTCCACTTT.

The chain combines TRBV6-2 or TRBV6-3 with TRBJ2-7, with 8 bases fitting TRBD2. V was pared by 5 bases and J by 8 bases, with 5 bases of the junction left unmatched. The length of the CDR3 is 12 residues. Germline lookup yields CDR1 MNHEY and CDR2 SVGEGT. CDR3 protein: CASSTTSAKQYF. The CDR3 DNA is TGTGCCAGCAGTACGACTAGCGCAAAGCAGTACTTC.

The chain carries TRBV6-5 and TRBJ1-4; 9 bases align to TRBD1. This CDR3 spans 13 amino acids. Trimming removed 6 bases from V and 7 bases from J; junction bases left unmatched: 3. In germline, CDR1 is MNHEY, CDR2 SVGAGI. CDR3 protein: CASRGTGFEKLFF. CDR3 sequence (DNA): TGTGCCAGCAGGGGGACAGGGTTTGAAAAACTGTTTTTT.

The chain has TRBV12-3 or TRBV12-4 and TRBJ1-2, with unresolved D. V was pared by 4 bases and J by 2 bases, with 8 bases between. The CDR3 length is 13 residues. CDR3 residues: CASSYRRNYGYTF. CDR3 nucleotide sequence: TGTGCCAGCAGTTATAGACGGAACTATGGCTACACCTTC.

V usage is TRBV4-3 and J usage is TRBJ2-7; TRBD1 matches 7 bases. CDR1 and CDR2 from the germline V gene are LGHNA and YSLEER. The CDR3 has 14 amino acids. The ends lost 2 bases at V and 2 bases at J; junction bases unmatched: 3. CDR3 bases: TGCGCCAGCAGCCAAAACGGACAGGCCTACGAGCAGTACTTC. Protein product: CASSQNGQAYEQYF.

The count of this clone is one. The chain couples TRBV24-1 to TRBJ2-7; D might be TRBD1 (6 bases). The germline V and J ends were trimmed by 4 bases and 3 bases, with 12 bases remaining between them. The germline V gene has CDR1 KGHDR and CDR2 SFDVKD. This CDR3 is 14 amino acids long. The CDR3 nucleotides are TGTGCCACCAGTGAGTCAGGGGCCCACTACGAGCAGTACTTC. Protein sequence: CATSESGAHYEQYF.

This clone was recorded only once. The V call is TRBV24-1, the J call TRBJ2-2; D ambiguous. Germline CDR1 is KGHDR and CDR2 is SFDVKD. The CDR3 is 15 amino acids. V shed 4 bases and J shed 8 bases, with 16 bases lying between them. The CDR3 loop is CATSDRSTQRGELFF. CDR3 DNA: TGTGCCACCAGTGACAGGTCGACCCAACGGGGGGAGCTGTTTTTT.

J is TRBJ2-7 and V is TRBV11-3; 10 nucleotides line up with TRBD2. Germline lookup yields CDR1 SGHNT and CDR2 YENEEA. V was pared by 1 base and J by 1 base, with 1 base of the junction left unmatched. The CDR3 covers 15 residues. The CDR3: CASSLVSGGSYEQYF. The CDR3 nucleotides are TGTGCCAGCAGCTTAGTTAGCGGGGGGTCCTACGAGCAGTACTTC.

The chain links TRBV18 to TRBJ1-4; no reliable D call. The CDR3 loop spans 15 amino acids. V gave up 3 bases and J gave up 8 bases, with 16 bases separating them. CDR1 is KGHSH and CDR2 is LQKENI in the germline V gene. CDR3 region: CASSPSGGVREKLFF. The CDR3 DNA reads TGTGCCAGCTCACCCAGCGGTGGGGTGCGAGAAAAACTGTTTTTT.

This clone was recorded only once. This rearrangement joins TRBV6-5 to TRBJ2-3; 7 nucleotides agree with TRBD2. Germline V lookup: CDR1 MNHEY, CDR2 SVGAGI. The CDR3 contains 15 residues. J gave up 1 base and V 5 bases, and 6 bases lay outside the gene matches. CDR3: CASSPTSLGTDTQYF. The CDR3 DNA sequence: TGTGCCAGCAGTCCGACTAGCCTTGGCACAGATACGCAGTATTTT.

This clone was observed once. This chain links TRBV5-5 with TRBJ1-6; D is perhaps TRBD1 (5 bases). Germline V gene sequence: CDR1 SGHKS, CDR2 YYEKEE (reference sequence). Deletions cut 0 bases from V and 6 bases from J, with 7 bases between. CDR3 length: 14 amino acids. The CDR3 coding sequence is TGTGCCAGCAGCTTGGGACAGCCTAATTCACCCCTCCACTTT. The encoded protein is CASSLGQPNSPLHF.

The chain uses TRBV3-1 (or the pseudogene TRBV3-2) and TRBJ1-5, with D maybe TRBD1 (5 bases). The CDR3 totals 18 residues. Germline V gene lookup returns CDR1 LGHDT and CDR2 YNNKEL (reference sequence). V was trimmed by 4 bases and J by 2 bases, leaving 21 bases between them. CDR3 DNA sequence: TGTGCCAGCAGCCGGGGCCAGGGAGGGCCTTTTCGCAATCAGCCCCAGCATTTT. Protein sequence: CASSRGQGGPFRNQPQHF.

The chain combines TRBV24-1 with TRBJ2-7; D might be TRBD1 or TRBD2, each matching 5 bases. The V gene's germline CDR1 is KGHDR and CDR2 SFDVKD. The CDR3 extends over 14 amino acids. The V end was cut by 2 bases, the J end by 3 bases, with 10 bases between. CDR3 residues: CATSDSGRNYEQYF. In DNA form, the CDR3 reads TGTGCCACCAGTGATTCGGGACGGAACTACGAGCAGTACTTC.

In its sample, this clone was seen a few times. V gene TRBV5-1 combines with J gene TRBJ1-1; TRBD1 agrees at 7 bases. CDR1 is SGHRS, CDR2 YFSETQ, per germline. This CDR3 contains 14 residues. Trimming removed 4 bases from V and 3 bases from J; junction bases left unmatched: 6. CDR3 loop: CASSITGDDTEAFF. CDR3 DNA sequence: TGCGCCAGCAGCATAACAGGGGATGACACTGAAGCTTTCTTT. Looking up the rest from reference TRBV5-1 and TRBJ1-1 gives the full variable domain: KAGVTQTPRYLIKTRGQQVTLSCSPISGHRSVSWYQQTPGQGLQFLFEYFSETQRNKGNFPGRFSGRQFSNSRSEMNVSTLELGDSALYLCASSITGDDTEAFFGQGTRLTVV.

The rearrangement joins TRBV7-3 to TRBJ2-3; no clear D gene. The V end was cut by 5 bases, the J end by 2 bases, with 8 bases between. The CDR3 length is 13 residues. CDR1 is SGHTA and CDR2 is FQGTGA in the germline V gene. The CDR3 DNA is TGTGCCAGCAGCAACAAGCACACAGATACGCAGTATTTT. It is translated as CASSNKHTDTQYF.

The chain joins TRBV19 to TRBJ1-1; D gene ambiguous. The CDR3 spans 13 residues. Germline CDR1 reads LNHDA; CDR2 reads SQIVND (reference sequence). Trimming pared 9 bases from V and 3 bases from J, leaving 14 bases between. This chain's CDR3 is CASSLGSHTEAFF. CDR3 nucleotides: TGTGCCAGCAGCTTGGGTTCCCACACTGAAGCTTTCTTT.

This chain joins TRBV6-6 and TRBJ2-2; D unclear. V lost 6 bases and J 5 bases, leaving 10 bases between the germline ends. This CDR3 spans 13 amino acids. CDR1 MNHNY and CDR2 SVGAGI come from the germline V gene (reference sequence). In DNA, the CDR3 is TGTGCCAGCAGCTATATCTTTACCGGGGAGCTGTTTTTT. Residues: CASSYIFTGELFF.

The chain employs TRBV19 and TRBJ1-5; 9 positions agree with TRBD1. Germline assignment: CDR1 LNHDA and CDR2 SQIVND (reference sequence). The CDR3 runs 15 residues. The V gene end was trimmed by 2 bases and the J gene end by 7 bases; junction bases not matched to a gene: 6. The CDR3 nucleotides are TGTGCCAGTAGTATACAGGACAGGGGTGGGCAGCCCCAGCATTTT. Its protein product is CASSIQDRGGQPQHF.

The chain recombines TRBV4-3 with TRBJ2-1; D may correspond to TRBD1 or TRBD2 (6 bases each). The CDR3 has 16 residues. Trimming took off 0 bases at V and 6 bases at J, with 15 bases between the two ends. CDR1 is LGHNA, CDR2 YSLEER, per germline. The CDR3 region is CASSQDRGGPGNEQFF. The DNA for the CDR3 is TGCGCCAGCAGCCAAGATCGTGGGGGGCCGGGCAATGAGCAGTTCTTC.

This clone was counted many times. V is TRBV7-9 and J is TRBJ2-3, with TRBD2 matching 8 bases. V trimming: 5 bases; J trimming: 4 bases; junction bases outside the gene matches: 11. The CDR3 is 16 residues long. CDR1 is SEHNR, CDR2 FQNEAQ, per germline (reference sequence). As DNA, the CDR3 is TGTGCCAGCAGCCCCACGGGAGGGCAGGGGCCAGATACGCAGTATTTT. It specifies CASSPTGGQGPDTQYF.

V and J are TRBV13 and TRBJ1-1, with D possibly TRBD1 on 5 matching bases. This CDR3 has 14 amino acids. V lost 0 bases to trimming and J lost 1 base, with 6 bases between them. Germline CDR1 and CDR2: PRHDT and FYEKMQ (reference sequence). The CDR3 reads CASSLGDRNTEAFF. DNA for the CDR3: TGTGCCAGCAGCTTAGGTGACAGGAACACTGAAGCTTTCTTT. The full variable domain, rest sourced from reference TRBV13 and TRBJ1-1, is AAGVIQSPRHLIKEKRETATLKCYPIPRHDTVYWYQQGPGQDPQFLISFYEKMQSDKGSIPDRFSAQQFSDYHSELNMSSLELGDSALYFCASSLGDRNTEAFFGQGTRLTVV.

This chain joins TRBV13 and TRBJ1-4; TRBD1 matches 10 bases. The germline gives CDR1 PRHDT, CDR2 FYEKMQ (reference sequence). With V trimmed by 5 bases and J by 5 bases, 8 bases remained unmatched. The CDR3 length is 16 residues. CDR3 nucleotide sequence: TGTGCCAGCAGCCCGGGAGCGGGACAGGGGAATGAAAAACTGTTTTTT. This codes for CASSPGAGQGNEKLFF.